Listed here are 13 T cell receptor beta chains from one sample, sequenced in a study of blood T cells in healthy people across ages. For the second PCR, which ran for roughly 7 to 11 cycles, a sample-barcoded 5' primer and a J-beta primer mix were used. TCRdb called the 5' RACE reads again in MiXCR, with one record for every CDR3 protein. Found here are more than 800,000 distinct CDR3 sequences, about 30% of them singletons; the top ten hold roughly 17%. Sequencing was performed on blood. The origin of the receptors is a woman at least 80 years old in good health.

This clonotype was seen a few times. The rearrangement links TRBV6-5 to TRBJ1-4; no firm D call. CDR1 MNHEY and CDR2 SVGAGI come from the germline V gene. V gave up 0 bases and J gave up 5 bases, with 7 bases separating them. The CDR3 is made up of 14 amino acids. CDR3 in DNA: TGTGCCAGCAGTTACTCGGTCAGAAATGAAAAACTGTTTTTT. Protein: CASSYSVRNEKLFF.

In the case of this clonotype: This clone may be a read error of a much larger clone one base away. J is TRBJ2-7 and V is TRBV4-3; 8 bases line up with TRBD1. Germline CDR1 is LGHNA and CDR2 is YSLEER. This CDR3 spans 16 amino acids. The CDR3 DNA reads TGCGCCAGCAACCAACAGACAGGGGCCATCCCCTACGAGCAGTACTTC. Translating it yields CASNQQTGAIPYEQYF.

This clonotype was counted once. A much larger clone is a single base away; this may be a read error. The chain recombines TRBV5-5 with TRBJ2-7; maybe TRBD2 (5 bases). The CDR3 consists of 14 residues. V lost 1 base to trimming and J lost 7 bases, with 15 bases between them. Germline CDR1 SGHKS, CDR2 YYEKEE (reference sequence). For the CDR3, the DNA is TGTGCCAGCAGCTTGCCCGGACTCGCGAGTGAGCAGTACTTC. Protein product: CASSLPGLASEQYF.

This clonotype was detected a few times. This may stem from a read error, because a much larger clone lies one nucleotide away. This chain connects TRBV20-1 to TRBJ2-1, with a weak D call TRBD2 (7 bases). V was cut by 6 bases and J by 4 bases, with 16 bases left in between. Germline lookup yields CDR1 DFQATT and CDR2 SNEGSKA (reference sequence). This CDR3 spans 14 amino acids. The CDR3 here is CSASVGGPYNEQFF. The CDR3 DNA follows: TGCAGTGCGAGCGTGGGGGGGCCGTACAATGAGCAGTTCTTC.

Remarks on this clonotype: A much bigger clone sits one base away, suggesting this may be a read error. The V and J genes are TRBV7-2 and TRBJ2-7; D may be TRBD1 (6 bases). Germline CDR1 SGHTA, CDR2 FQGNSA. V was cut by 3 bases and J by 1 base, with 16 bases left in between. The CDR3 spans 16 residues. CDR3 sequence reads: CASSFRGLGPSYEQYF. Here the CDR3 DNA reads TGTGCCAGCAGCTTTAGGGGGTTGGGACCTTCCTACGAGCAGTACTTC.

The chain couples TRBV6-2 or TRBV6-3 to TRBJ1-5, with D perhaps TRBD1 (5 bases). The CDR3 is 17 amino acids. V shed 5 bases and J shed 0 bases, with 17 bases lying between them. Germline V gene sequence: CDR1 MNHEY, CDR2 SVGEGT. The CDR3 sequence: CASSNLGGTYSNQPQHF. In nucleotides, the CDR3 is TGTGCCAGCAGTAACTTGGGAGGGACCTATAGCAATCAGCCCCAGCATTTT.

Points on this clonotype: The CDR3 carries no conserved terminal phenylalanine or tryptophan, so it likely arises from a read error. This sequence joins TRBV3-1 and TRBJ2-5; no definite D call. The CDR3 sequence is 16 residues long. Germline CDR1 is LGHDT and CDR2 is YNNKEL (reference sequence). Trimming stripped 4 bases from V and 5 bases from J, with 20 bases between. CDR3 nucleotide sequence: TGTGCCAGCAGCCCTCTTGCCCCAGAAGGGAAGGAGACCCAGTACGTC. Residues: CASSPLAPEGKETQYV.

This clonotype came up many times. The genes are TRBV2 and TRBJ2-7, with 7 bases aligning to TRBD1. Germline-derived CDR1 and CDR2 are SNHLY and FYNNEI. After removal of 2 bases from V and 2 bases from J, the junction contained 9 bases not matched to a gene. The CDR3 totals 16 residues. Here the CDR3 reads CASSERVGTVPYEQYF. In DNA form, the CDR3 reads TGTGCCAGCAGTGAAAGGGTCGGGACAGTTCCCTACGAGCAGTACTTC.

This clonotype was seen ten or more times. The genes are TRBV27 and TRBJ2-7; 12 bases are shared with TRBD1. This CDR3 region has 14 residues. Germline CDR1 and CDR2: MNHEY and SMNVEV (reference sequence). V lost 6 bases to trimming and J lost 6 bases; unmatched junction nucleotides: 6. The chain's CDR3 is CASRPRDRGLEQYF. CDR3 DNA: TGTGCCAGCAGACCCCGGGACAGGGGGCTCGAGCAGTACTTC.

In the case of this clonotype: This may come from a read error, since a much larger clone is one base off. V usage is TRBV7-8 and J usage is TRBJ2-1, with D possibly matching TRBD1 (7 bases). The CDR3 spans 16 residues. Germline CDR1 SGHVS, CDR2 FQNEAQ. The CDR3 coding sequence is TGTGCCAGCAGCCCAGGGGGGTACGGTGGGATGAATGAGCAGGTCTTC. Encoded protein: CASSPGGYGGMNEQVF. Complete variable domain (other parts from reference TRBV7-8 and TRBJ2-1): GAGVSQSPRYKVAKRGQDVALRCDPISGHVSLFWYQQALGQGPEFLTYFQNEAQLDKSGLPSDRFFAERPEGSVSTLKIQRTQQEDSAVYLCASSPGGYGGMNEQVFGPGTRLTVL.

This clonotype was detected ten times or more. The rearrangement uses TRBV5-5 and TRBJ2-7, with 10 bases lining up with TRBD1. Per the germline V gene, CDR1 is SGHKS and CDR2 is YYEKEE (reference sequence). Trimming removed 4 bases from V and 0 bases from J; junction bases left unmatched: 4. The CDR3 sequence is 15 residues long. The CDR3 region has the DNA TGTGCCAGCAGCGGGGGACAGGGGAACTCCTACGAGCAGTACTTC. The encoded protein is CASSGGQGNSYEQYF.

At least ten counts were recorded for this clonotype. The chain uses TRBV6-2 or TRBV6-3 and TRBJ2-5; no reliable D call. Germline CDR1 reads MNHEY; CDR2 reads SVGEGT. The CDR3 has 14 residues. V was pared by 7 bases and J by 1 base, with 13 bases between. The CDR3 DNA reads as TGTGCCAGCACCCCCCGTTTTTCCCAAGAGACCCAGTACTTC. It codes for CASTPRFSQETQYF.

This clonotype was counted at least ten times. The chain is built from TRBV12-3 or TRBV12-4 and TRBJ2-3; D not certain. The V and J ends lost 1 base and 0 bases respectively, with 8 bases between them. The CDR3 runs 15 residues. The CDR3 is CASSLDPRSTDTQYF. CDR3 bases: TGTGCCAGCAGTTTAGACCCCAGGAGCACAGATACGCAGTATTTT.